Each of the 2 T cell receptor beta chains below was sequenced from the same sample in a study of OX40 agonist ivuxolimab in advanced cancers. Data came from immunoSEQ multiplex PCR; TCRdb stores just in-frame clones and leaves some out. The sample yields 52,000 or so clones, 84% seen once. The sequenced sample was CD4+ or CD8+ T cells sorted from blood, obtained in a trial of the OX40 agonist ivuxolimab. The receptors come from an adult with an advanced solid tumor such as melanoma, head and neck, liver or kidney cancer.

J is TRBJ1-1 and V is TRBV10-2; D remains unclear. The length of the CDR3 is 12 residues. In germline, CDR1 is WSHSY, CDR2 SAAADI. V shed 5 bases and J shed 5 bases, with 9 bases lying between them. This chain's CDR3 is CASSQLVTEAFF. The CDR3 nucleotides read TGCGCCAGCAGTCAACTAGTGACTGAAGCTTTCTTT.

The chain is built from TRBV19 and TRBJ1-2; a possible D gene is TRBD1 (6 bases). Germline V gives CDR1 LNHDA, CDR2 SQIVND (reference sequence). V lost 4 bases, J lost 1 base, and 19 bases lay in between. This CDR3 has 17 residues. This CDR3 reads CASSKQGISGGNYGYTF. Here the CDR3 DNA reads TGTGCCAGTAGTAAACAGGGAATTAGCGGGGGTAACTATGGCTACACCTTC.